This T cell receptor (beta chain) is drawn from a study of T cell repertoires in cytomegalovirus infection (dated by TCRdb to the late 2010s). For the study in its entirety: Recently identified HLA-C-restricted CMV epitopes, whose presentation resists viral immunomodulation, were targeted by peptide stimulations together with well-studied HLA-B-restricted epitopes. Donor HLA type was relevant to the analysis, because carriage of CMV infection together with the matching HLA type was indicated by public TCR beta signatures. Summary of the overall study and its limitations: The ex vivo response was dominated by HLA-C-restricted CMV-specific TCR beta clonotypes, which also provided the single most frequent clonotype in two of eight donors. In both this cohort and an independent cohort of several hundred donors, the cumulative frequency of public TCR beta family members distinguished carriers of CMV infection plus the relevant HLA type.

The treatment or condition label for this specimen denotes: in vitro stimulation with specific CMV peptide epitopes to enrich CMV-specific T cells. Sequencing was carried out with an Illumina HiSeq 1500. TCRdb took the public reads, trimmed them with fastp at Q25, ran MiXCR for clone calling and kept in-frame beta chains. Each entry merges the rows of one CDR3 protein and shows their most common DNA and genes. For this sample the table gives roughly 46,000 distinct CDR3 sequences, of which 15% to 25% were detected only once. The ten largest clonotypes hold approximately 53% of the sample. About this clonotype itself: This clone's antigen is unknown. No clone much larger than this one lies a single base away; base qualities are absent.

The TCR sequence derives from a human donor in good health (CMV status not recorded). Some clones in this sample may be carry-over from other donors' samples. Sequenced here: CD8+ T cells from cultured PBMCs, sampled from culture after CMV antigen stimulation.

The CDR3 reads CASSYSGQGTNYGYTF. The sequence in DNA is TGTGCCAGCAGTTACTCCGGACAGGGGACTAACTATGGCTACACCTTC. The chain was built from TRBV6-5 and TRBJ1-2, with 9 bases aligning to TRBD1. V loses 0 bases at its end and J loses 0 bases; junction bases beyond the gene matches: 2. Via the germline V gene, CDR1 is MNHEY and CDR2 SVGAGI. The CDR3 runs 16 residues from the cysteine to the phenylalanine. Just CDR3 DNA is preserved here, 48 bases in frame from base 1.